The rows below give T cell receptor beta chains drawn from one sample of a study of blood T cell repertoires in COVID-19. Clones were sequenced by immunoSEQ multiplex PCR, and TCRdb holds only the in-frame ones, with some missing. This table has about 260,000 clones, around 88% appearing once. The sample was PBMCs or T cells enriched from blood (not recorded which). These receptor sequences come from a woman between 40 and 55 years old with acute COVID-19. Each CDR3 is given with its conserved first and last residue. The D gene is left open where the match is weak. Part of the rows lack a size; the others show once, few, many or a class for expanded clones.

j_call d_call v_call clone_size cdr3_nt cdr3_aa
TRBJ2-1 TRBD2 TRBV9 NA TGTGCCAGCAGCGGGCTAGCGGGAGGGCCTGATGAGCAGTTCTTC CASSGLAGGPDEQFF
TRBJ1-5 TRBD1 TRBV29-1 few TGCAGCGTTGGAGGACAGGGGGAAGCTCAGCCCCAGCATTTT CSVGGQGEAQPQHF
TRBJ2-7 TRBD2 TRBV5-4 few TGTGCCAGCAGCTTGGAGGTAGCGGGAGGGTACGAGCAGTACTTC CASSLEVAGGYEQYF
TRBJ1-1 NA TRBV11-3 few TGTGCCACCAGTGATCCGCGGGCAAAGGGTGAAGCTTTCTTT CATSDPRAKGEAFF
TRBJ1-2 TRBD1 TRBV27 NA TGTGCCAGCAGTTCAGGACAGGGGTCCAACTATGGCTACACCTTC CASSSGQGSNYGYTF
TRBJ1-1 TRBD1 TRBV13 NA TGTGCCAGCAGCGTCCCGGGACAGGGGTGGACTGAAGCTTTCTTT CASSVPGQGWTEAFF
TRBJ1-3 TRBD1 TRBV7-9 NA TGTGCCAGCAGCGCGACAGGGTTGCCTGGAAACACCATATATTTT CASSATGLPGNTIYF
TRBJ2-5 NA TRBV24-1 NA TGTGCCACCAGTGAGCAGGGAGGCGAGACCCAGTACTTC CATSEQGGETQYF
TRBJ2-2 NA TRBV29-1 NA TGCAGCGTTGTTTTTCTTTCGAACACCGGGGAGCTGTTTTTT CSVVFLSNTGELFF
TRBJ2-7 TRBD2 TRBV9 NA TGTGCCAGCAGCGTACTAGCGGGAGGATACGAGCAGTACTTC CASSVLAGGYEQYF
TRBJ2-1 NA TRBV7-2 NA TGTGCCAGCAGCAAGAGTCCCTCTCCTGAGCAGTTCTTC CASSKSPSPEQFF
TRBJ1-2 TRBD1 TRBV18 NA TGTGCCAGCTCACGAGACAGGGGGCGCTTTAACTATGGCTACACCTTC CASSRDRGRFNYGYTF
TRBJ1-1 TRBD1 TRBV10-1 NA TGCGCCAGCAGTGAGTCGACCGGGACAGGGGTTGCGTCTTTCTTT CASSESTGTGVASFF
TRBJ2-1 TRBD2 TRBV7-8 NA TGTGCCAGCAGCTTAGCGGTAGCGGGAGATTACAATGAGCAGTTCTTC CASSLAVAGDYNEQFF
TRBJ1-1 NA TRBV28 few TGTGCCAGCACCGGGGGGTGGAACACTGAAGCTTTCTTT CASTGGWNTEAFF
TRBJ2-6 TRBD1 TRBV5-1 NA TGCGCCAGCAGCCAGGGGGCGCAGGGGGCCAACGTCCTGACTTTC CASSQGAQGANVLTF
TRBJ2-7 TRBD2 TRBV28 NA TGTGCCAGCAGTCCGAGCCTTCTAGCGGGAGGGCCGGCCTCCTACGAGCAGTACTTC CASSPSLLAGGPASYEQYF
TRBJ1-4 TRBD1 TRBV30 NA TGTGCCTGGGAGGGGACAGGGCATGAAAAACTGTTTTTT CAWEGTGHEKLFF
TRBJ2-2 TRBD1 TRBV5-1 few TGCGCCAGCAGCCGAGGACAGGGAGGAACCGGGGAGCTGTTTTTT CASSRGQGGTGELFF
TRBJ2-7 NA TRBV7-9 NA TGTGCCAGCAGCACCGGGACTGAAAGCTACGAGCAGTACTTC CASSTGTESYEQYF
TRBJ1-5 NA TRBV18 NA TGTGCCAGCTCAAACGGACTGAGTAGCAATCAGCCCCAGCATTTT CASSNGLSSNQPQHF
TRBJ2-1 TRBD2 TRBV9 NA TGTGCCAGCAGCGTGGCGGGGGTAAACAATGAGCAGTTCTTC CASSVAGVNNEQFF
TRBJ1-5 NA TRBV19 NA TGTGCCAGTAGTATCTCACCAGATCAGCCCCAGCATTTT CASSISPDQPQHF
TRBJ2-7 TRBD2 TRBV25-1 NA TGTGCCAGCAGTGAGCCCAGCGGGAGGCCCACCTACGAGCAGTACTTC CASSEPSGRPTYEQYF
TRBJ2-7 NA TRBV19 NA TGTGCCAGTAGTATAGACGGGGGCTACGAGCAGTACTTC CASSIDGGYEQYF
TRBJ2-1 NA TRBV27 NA TGTGCCAGCAGTTTGGGGGGAGCTTACAATGAGCAGTTCTTC CASSLGGAYNEQFF
TRBJ1-1 NA TRBV11-2 NA TGTGCCAGCAGCTTTGGCAGGGCGCATTCTGAAGCTTTCTTT CASSFGRAHSEAFF
TRBJ1-4 TRBD1 TRBV15 NA TGTGCCACCAGCAGAGGACTGGGACAGCATAATGAAAAACTGTTTTTT CATSRGLGQHNEKLFF
TRBJ1-1 NA TRBV18 NA TGTGCCAGCTCACAGGGGAGGGACACTGAAGCTTTCTTT CASSQGRDTEAFF
TRBJ1-4 TRBD1 TRBV23-1 NA TGCGCCAGCAGCCTGGGTCTAGACAGGGATAGTGAAAAACTGTTTTTT CASSLGLDRDSEKLFF
TRBJ1-2 TRBD1 TRBV9 NA TGTGCCAGCAGTCCTGACAGGGCTAACTATGGCTACACCTTC CASSPDRANYGYTF
TRBJ2-7 NA TRBV28 NA TGTGCCAGCAGTTTAGTGGCGGGGCGGCGGTACTTC CASSLVAGRRYF
TRBJ2-7 TRBD2 TRBV27 NA TGTGCCAGCAGGATAATGGGACTAGCGGGTTCCTACGAGCAGTACTTC CASRIMGLAGSYEQYF
TRBJ2-1 NA TRBV11-2 NA TGTGCCAGCAGCTCTCGGCCGCAAGGGGCAGGTTTAGGTGAGCAGTTCTTC CASSSRPQGAGLGEQFF
TRBJ2-3 TRBD2 TRBV3-1/TRBV3-2 few TGTGCCAGCAGCCAAGATCAAGCTAGCGGGAGAGATACGCAGTATTTT CASSQDQASGRDTQYF
TRBJ1-5 NA TRBV7-2 NA TGTGCCAGCGCGCCAGGCCAACATCAGCCCCAGCATTTT CASAPGQHQPQHF
TRBJ2-5 TRBD2 TRBV6-5 NA TGTGCCAGCAGTTTACTAGCGGGAGCTCAAGAGACCCAGTACTTC CASSLLAGAQETQYF
TRBJ2-7 NA TRBV24-1 NA TGTGCCACCAGTGATTTGCTCGCAGGGCGGTACGAGCAGTACTTC CATSDLLAGRYEQYF
TRBJ2-7 TRBD1 TRBV28 few TGTGCCAGCAGTTCAGGGGGCGCCCGCTACGAGCAGTACTTC CASSSGGARYEQYF